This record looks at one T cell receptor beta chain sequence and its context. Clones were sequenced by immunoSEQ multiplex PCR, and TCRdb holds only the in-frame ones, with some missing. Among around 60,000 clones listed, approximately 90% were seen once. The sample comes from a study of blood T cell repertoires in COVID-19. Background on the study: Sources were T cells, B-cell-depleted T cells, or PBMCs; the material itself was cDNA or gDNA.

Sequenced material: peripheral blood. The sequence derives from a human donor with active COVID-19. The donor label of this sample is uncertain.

CDR3 region: CASSGQGYQPQHF. The DNA for the CDR3 is TGTGCCAGCAGCGGACAGGGGTATCAGCCCCAGCATTTT. The chain uses TRBV6-5 and TRBJ1-5; 9 bases are shared with TRBD1. Losses at the gene ends were 6 bases for V and 5 bases for J; bases not matched to a gene: 2. This CDR3 has 13 residues. The germline V gene encodes CDR1 MNHEY and CDR2 SVGAGI.